Following are 12 T cell receptor beta chains from one sample sequenced in a study of cytomegalovirus exposure and HLA in healthy donors. Some clones are missing from TCRdb's copy, which holds only in-frame ones; the method was immunoSEQ multiplex PCR. The sample carries more than 100,000 clones, approximately 90% recorded once. Specimen: PBMCs. The origin of the receptors is a woman aged 18-29 years in good health and CMV-seropositive.

The chain is built from TRBV9 and TRBJ2-2; D uncertain. V lost 4 bases and J 1 base, leaving 11 bases between the germline ends. The CDR3 is 15 amino acids. Looked up from germline, CDR1 is SGDLS and CDR2 is YYNGEE. CDR3 protein: CASSQTSRNTGELFF. In DNA, the CDR3 is TGTGCCAGCAGCCAGACTTCCCGGAACACCGGGGAGCTGTTTTTT.

V is TRBV2 and J is TRBJ2-3; D might be TRBD2 (6 bases). Germline-derived CDR1 and CDR2 are SNHLY and FYNNEI. The CDR3 runs to 12 residues. V gave up 6 bases and J gave up 5 bases, with 9 bases separating them. Here the CDR3 reads CASRGGEDTQYF. The CDR3 bases are TGTGCCAGCAGGGGGGGAGAAGATACGCAGTATTTT.

The chain uses TRBV7-2 and TRBJ2-7; 10 positions match TRBD2. The CDR3 extends over 16 amino acids. V was clipped by 3 bases and J by 4 bases; unmatched bases: 9. Per the germline V gene, CDR1 is SGHTA and CDR2 is FQGNSA. DNA for the CDR3: TGTGCCAGCAGCTTGGAAGCGGGGGGGCCCAAATACGAGCAGTACTTC. Translating gives CASSLEAGGPKYEQYF.

The chain combines TRBV2 with TRBJ1-6; no reliable D call. Germline V gene lookup returns CDR1 SNHLY and CDR2 FYNNEI. V was clipped by 6 bases and J by 10 bases, with 13 bases between them. This CDR3 has 13 amino acids. CDR3 coding DNA: TGTGCCAGCAGGCAGGACTCCATCTCACCCCTCCACTTT. This sequence encodes CASRQDSISPLHF.

The chain combines TRBV14 with TRBJ2-7, with 13 positions matching TRBD2. The CDR3 sequence is 16 residues long. Germline V gene data show CDR1 as SGHDN and CDR2 as FVKESK. V lost 3 bases, J lost 6 bases, and 8 bases stayed unmatched. The CDR3 reads CASSHWTSGSLFEQYF. CDR3 coding DNA: TGTGCCAGCAGCCACTGGACTAGCGGGAGTTTATTCGAGCAGTACTTC.

The chain has TRBV4-1 and TRBJ1-2; D is unclear. CDR1 MGHRA and CDR2 YSYEKL come from the germline V gene. CDR3 size: 15 residues. V was trimmed by 6 bases and J by 5 bases, leaving 19 bases between them. The CDR3: CASRGGGDLNYGYTF. CDR3 nucleotides: TGCGCCAGCAGGGGAGGTGGGGATCTGAATTATGGCTACACCTTC.

This sequence joins TRBV29-1 and TRBJ1-2; weak D call: TRBD1 (5 bases). The germline CDR1 and CDR2 sequences are SQVTM and ANQGSEA. V was pared by 7 bases and J by 1 base, with 13 bases between. CDR3 length: 13 residues. CDR3 coding DNA: TGCAGCGCCTCGACAAGGGGTAACTATGGCTACACCTTC. Translated, it gives CSASTRGNYGYTF.

The CDR3, as DNA: TGTGCCAGCAGCGTAGTTTGGCTAGCGGGAGCAGATACGCAGTATTTT. Protein sequence: CASSVVWLAGADTQYF. The chain couples TRBV9 to TRBJ2-3; 10 bases align to TRBD2. Unmatched junction bases numbered 5, after V lost 0 bases and J lost 4 bases. In germline, CDR1 is SGDLS, CDR2 YYNGEE. The CDR3 sequence is 16 residues long.

The CDR3 coding sequence is TGTGCCAGCAGCTACAGGGGCAGCAATCAGCCCCAGCATTTT. It is translated as CASSYRGSNQPQHF. V gene TRBV7-8 combines with J gene TRBJ1-5; TRBD1 matches 7 bases. V lost 4 bases and J lost 1; bases outside the gene matches: 1. Germline CDR1 reads SGHVS; CDR2 reads FQNEAQ. The CDR3 sequence is 14 residues long.

A few counts support this clone. The chain has TRBV9 and TRBJ2-1; TRBD2 matches 9 bases. V lost 2 bases and J lost 10; bases outside the gene matches: 10. Germline values: CDR1 SGDLS, CDR2 YYNGEE. The CDR3 consists of 15 residues. The DNA for the CDR3 is TGTGCCAGCAGCGTGCATGGGACTAGCAACCGGGAGCAGTTCTTC. Translating it yields CASSVHGTSNREQFF.

The chain links TRBV5-1 to TRBJ1-1; no definite D call. V gave up 1 base and J gave up 1 base, with 11 bases separating them. Germline V gives CDR1 SGHRS, CDR2 YFSETQ. The CDR3 totals 15 residues. CDR3 loop: CASSLIGGENTEAFF. The CDR3 nucleotides are TGCGCCAGCAGCTTGATAGGAGGCGAGAACACTGAAGCTTTCTTT. Filled out from reference TRBV5-1 and TRBJ1-1, the complete variable domain reads KAGVTQTPRYLIKTRGQQVTLSCSPISGHRSVSWYQQTPGQGLQFLFEYFSETQRNKGNFPGRFSGRQFSNSRSEMNVSTLELGDSALYLCASSLIGGENTEAFFGQGTRLTVV.

The genes are TRBV18 and TRBJ2-7, with 12 bases fitting TRBD2. Germline assignment: CDR1 KGHSH and CDR2 LQKENI. The CDR3 loop spans 15 amino acids. The J segment lost 2 bases and the V segment lost 6 bases, leaving 5 bases of the junction unmatched. The CDR3 loop is CASSSGLAGTYEQYF. As DNA, the CDR3 is TGTGCCAGCTCGTCGGGACTAGCGGGTACCTACGAGCAGTACTTC.